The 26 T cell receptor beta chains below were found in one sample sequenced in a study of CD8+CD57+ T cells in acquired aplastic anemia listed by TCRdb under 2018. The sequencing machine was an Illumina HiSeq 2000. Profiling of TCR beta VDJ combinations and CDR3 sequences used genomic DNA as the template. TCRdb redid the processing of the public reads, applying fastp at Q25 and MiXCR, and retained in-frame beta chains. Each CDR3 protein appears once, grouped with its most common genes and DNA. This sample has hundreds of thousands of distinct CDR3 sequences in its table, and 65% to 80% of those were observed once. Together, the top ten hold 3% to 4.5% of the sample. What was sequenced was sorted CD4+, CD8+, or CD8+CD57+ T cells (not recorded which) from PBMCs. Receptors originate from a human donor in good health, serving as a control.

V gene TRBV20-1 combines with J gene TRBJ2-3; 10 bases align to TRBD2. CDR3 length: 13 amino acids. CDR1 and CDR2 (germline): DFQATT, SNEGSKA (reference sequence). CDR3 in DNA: TGCAGCGTTCAGCGGGGGGGCAAAGATACGCAGTATTTT. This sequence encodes CSVQRGGKDTQYF.

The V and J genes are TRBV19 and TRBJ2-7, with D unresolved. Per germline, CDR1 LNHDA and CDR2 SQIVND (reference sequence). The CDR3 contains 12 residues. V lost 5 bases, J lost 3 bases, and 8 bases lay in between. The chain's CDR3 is CASSDNYYEQYF. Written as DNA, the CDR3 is TGTGCCAGTAGTGACAATTACTACGAGCAGTACTTC.

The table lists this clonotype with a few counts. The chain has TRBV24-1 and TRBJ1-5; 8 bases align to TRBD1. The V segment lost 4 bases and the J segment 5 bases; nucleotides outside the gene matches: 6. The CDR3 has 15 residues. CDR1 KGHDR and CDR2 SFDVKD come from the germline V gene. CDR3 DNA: TGTGCCACCAGTGACACCGGACAGGGATATCAGCCCCAGCATTTT. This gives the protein CATSDTGQGYQPQHF.

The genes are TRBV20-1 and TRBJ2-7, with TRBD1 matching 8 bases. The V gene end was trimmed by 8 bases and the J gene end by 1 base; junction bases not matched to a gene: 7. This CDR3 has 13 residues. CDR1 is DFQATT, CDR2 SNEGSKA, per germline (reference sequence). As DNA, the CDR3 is TGCAGTTCCCAGGACAGGGCGTCCTACGAGCAGTACTTC. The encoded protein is CSSQDRASYEQYF.

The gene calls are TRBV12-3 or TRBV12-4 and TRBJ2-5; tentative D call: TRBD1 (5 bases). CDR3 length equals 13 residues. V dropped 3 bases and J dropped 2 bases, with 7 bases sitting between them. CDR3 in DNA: TGTGCCAGCAGTTTTTCAGGGCAAGAGACCCAGTACTTC. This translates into CASSFSGQETQYF.

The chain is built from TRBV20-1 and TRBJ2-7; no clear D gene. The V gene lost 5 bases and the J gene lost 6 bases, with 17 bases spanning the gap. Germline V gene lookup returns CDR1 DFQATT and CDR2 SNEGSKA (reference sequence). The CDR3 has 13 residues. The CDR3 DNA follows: TGCAGTGCTCGGCCCCCCTCAGCCTTCGAGCAGTACTTC. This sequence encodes CSARPPSAFEQYF.

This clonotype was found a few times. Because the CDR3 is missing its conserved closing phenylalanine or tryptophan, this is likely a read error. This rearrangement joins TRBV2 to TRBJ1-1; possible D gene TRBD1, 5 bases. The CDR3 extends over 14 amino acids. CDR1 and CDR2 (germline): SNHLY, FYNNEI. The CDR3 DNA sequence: TGTGCCAGCAGTGAACAGGCCGGGGGGACTGAGGCTTTCTCT. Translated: CASSEQAGGTEAFS.

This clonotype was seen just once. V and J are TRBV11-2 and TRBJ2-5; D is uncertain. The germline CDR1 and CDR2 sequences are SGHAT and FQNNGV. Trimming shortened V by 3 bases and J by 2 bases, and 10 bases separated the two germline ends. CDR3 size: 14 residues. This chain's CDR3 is CASSLETFQETQYF. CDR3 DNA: TGTGCCAGCAGCTTGGAGACTTTTCAAGAGACCCAGTACTTC.

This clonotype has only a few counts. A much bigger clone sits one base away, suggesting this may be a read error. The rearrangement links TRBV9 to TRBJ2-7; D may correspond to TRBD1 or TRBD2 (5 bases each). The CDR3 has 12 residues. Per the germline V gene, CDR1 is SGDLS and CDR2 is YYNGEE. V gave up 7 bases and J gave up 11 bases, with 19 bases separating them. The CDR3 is CASSPGQGEKYF. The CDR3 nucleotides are TGTGCCAGCTCACCGGGGCAGGGAGAGAAGTACTTC.

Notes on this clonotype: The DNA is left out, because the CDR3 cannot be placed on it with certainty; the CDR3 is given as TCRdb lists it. The CDR3 reads CASSFWGTSGRDF. The J gene is TRBJ1-6, the V gene TRBV7-2; the D call in the table, TRBD1, was not verified against the DNA. The CDR3 adds up to 13 amino acids, both ends counted. CDR1 and CDR2 (germline): SGHTA, FQGNSA.

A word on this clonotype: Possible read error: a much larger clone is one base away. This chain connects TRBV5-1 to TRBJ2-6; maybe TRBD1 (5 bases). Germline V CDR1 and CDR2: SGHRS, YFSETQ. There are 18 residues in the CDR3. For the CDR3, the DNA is TGCGCCAGCAGCTTGGTTGCCGGAATACTCTCTGGGGCCAGCGTCCTGACTTTC. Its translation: CASSLVAGILSGASVLTF.

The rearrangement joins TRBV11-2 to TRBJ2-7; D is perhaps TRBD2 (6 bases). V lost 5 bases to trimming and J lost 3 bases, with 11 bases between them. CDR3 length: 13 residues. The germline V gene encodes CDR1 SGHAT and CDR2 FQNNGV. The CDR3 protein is CASSRGTYYEQYF. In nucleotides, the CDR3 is TGTGCCAGCAGCCGAGGGACTTACTACGAGCAGTACTTC.

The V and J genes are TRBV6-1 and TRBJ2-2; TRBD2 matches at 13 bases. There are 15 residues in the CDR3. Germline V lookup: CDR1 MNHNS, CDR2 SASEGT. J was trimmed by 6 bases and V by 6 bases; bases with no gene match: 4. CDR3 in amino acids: CASRTSGGTSGELFF. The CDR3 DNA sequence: TGTGCCAGCAGGACTAGCGGGGGGACGTCCGGGGAGCTGTTTTTT.

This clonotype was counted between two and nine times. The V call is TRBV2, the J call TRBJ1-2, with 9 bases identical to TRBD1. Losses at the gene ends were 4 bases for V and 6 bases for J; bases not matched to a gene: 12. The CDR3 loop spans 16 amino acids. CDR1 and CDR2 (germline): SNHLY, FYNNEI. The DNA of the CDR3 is TGTGCCAGCAGTGGCCCGGGACAGGGAGAATATGATGGCTACACCTTC. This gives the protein CASSGPGQGEYDGYTF.

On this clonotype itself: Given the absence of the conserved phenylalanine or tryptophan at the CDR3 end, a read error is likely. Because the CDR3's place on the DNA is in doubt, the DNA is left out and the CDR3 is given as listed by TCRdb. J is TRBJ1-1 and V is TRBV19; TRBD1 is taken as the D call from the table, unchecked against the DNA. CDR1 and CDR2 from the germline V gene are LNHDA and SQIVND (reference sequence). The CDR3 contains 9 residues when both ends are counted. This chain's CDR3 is CASSPRQRP.

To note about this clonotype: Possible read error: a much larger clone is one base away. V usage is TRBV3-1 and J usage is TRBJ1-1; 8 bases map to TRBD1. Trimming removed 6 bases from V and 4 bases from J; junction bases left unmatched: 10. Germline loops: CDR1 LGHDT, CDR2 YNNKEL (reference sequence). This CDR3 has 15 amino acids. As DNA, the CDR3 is TGTGCCAGCAGAAACCGGACAGGGAGGTGCACTGAAGCTTTCTTT. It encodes CASRNRTGRCTEAFF.

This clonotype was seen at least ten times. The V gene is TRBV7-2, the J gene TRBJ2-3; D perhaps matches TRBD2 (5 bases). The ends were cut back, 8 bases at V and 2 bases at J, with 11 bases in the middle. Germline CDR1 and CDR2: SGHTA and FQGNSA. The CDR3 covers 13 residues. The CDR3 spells CASLRGLTDTQYF. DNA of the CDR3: TGTGCCAGCCTACGAGGGCTCACAGATACGCAGTATTTT.

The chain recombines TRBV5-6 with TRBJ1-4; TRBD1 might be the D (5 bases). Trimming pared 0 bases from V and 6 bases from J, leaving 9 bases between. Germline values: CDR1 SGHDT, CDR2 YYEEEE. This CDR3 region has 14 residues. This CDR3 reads CASSLGGIDEKLFF. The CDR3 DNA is TGTGCCAGCAGCTTGGGGGGGATCGATGAAAAACTGTTTTTT.

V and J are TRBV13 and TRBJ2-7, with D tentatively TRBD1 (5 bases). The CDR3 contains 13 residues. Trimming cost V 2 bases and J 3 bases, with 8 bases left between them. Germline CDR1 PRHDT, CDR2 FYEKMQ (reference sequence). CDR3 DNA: TGTGCCAGCAGCTTATTGACAGACTACGAGCAGTACTTC. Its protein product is CASSLLTDYEQYF. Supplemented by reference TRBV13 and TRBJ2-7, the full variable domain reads AAGVIQSPRHLIKEKRETATLKCYPIPRHDTVYWYQQGPGQDPQFLISFYEKMQSDKGSIPDRFSAQQFSDYHSELNMSSLELGDSALYFCASSLLTDYEQYFGPGTRLTVT.

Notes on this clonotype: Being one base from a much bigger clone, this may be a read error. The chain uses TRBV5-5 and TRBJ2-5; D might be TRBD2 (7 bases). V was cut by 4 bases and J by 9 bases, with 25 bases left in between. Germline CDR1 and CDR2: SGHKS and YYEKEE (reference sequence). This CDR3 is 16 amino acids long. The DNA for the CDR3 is TGTGCCAGCAGCGTAGGGGGGGCTGACGGGACGGAGGCCCAGTACTTC. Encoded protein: CASSVGGADGTEAQYF. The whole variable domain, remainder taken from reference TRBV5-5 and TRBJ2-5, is DAGVTQSPTHLIKTRGQQVTLRCSPISGHKSVSWYQQVLGQGPQFIFQYYEKEERGRGNFPDRFSARQFPNYSSELNVNALLLGDSALYLCASSVGGADGTEAQYFGPGTRLLVL.

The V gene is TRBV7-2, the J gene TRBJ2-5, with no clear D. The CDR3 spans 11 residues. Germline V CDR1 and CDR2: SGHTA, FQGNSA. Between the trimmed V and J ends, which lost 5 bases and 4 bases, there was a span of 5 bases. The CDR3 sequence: CASSKAETQYF. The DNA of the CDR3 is TGTGCCAGCAGCAAAGCAGAGACCCAGTACTTC.

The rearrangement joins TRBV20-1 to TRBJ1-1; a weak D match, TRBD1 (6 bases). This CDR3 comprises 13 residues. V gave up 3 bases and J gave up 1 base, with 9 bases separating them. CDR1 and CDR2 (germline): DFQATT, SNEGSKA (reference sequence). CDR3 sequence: CSARRGGNTEAFF. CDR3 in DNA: TGCAGTGCTAGGAGAGGGGGGAACACTGAAGCTTTCTTT.

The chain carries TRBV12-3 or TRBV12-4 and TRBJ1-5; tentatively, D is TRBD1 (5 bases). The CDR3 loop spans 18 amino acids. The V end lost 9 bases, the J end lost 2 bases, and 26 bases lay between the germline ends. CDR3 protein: CASGYPQAGGKGNQPQHF. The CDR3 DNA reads TGTGCCAGTGGTTACCCACAAGCCGGGGGAAAGGGCAATCAGCCCCAGCATTTT.

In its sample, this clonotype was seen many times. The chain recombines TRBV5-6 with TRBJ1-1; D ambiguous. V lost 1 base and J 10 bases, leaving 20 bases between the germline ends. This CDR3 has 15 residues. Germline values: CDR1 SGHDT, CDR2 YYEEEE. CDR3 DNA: TGTGCCAGCAGCTTGAGTTATTGGGTAAGGCAGGCAGCTTTCTTT. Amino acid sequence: CASSLSYWVRQAAFF.

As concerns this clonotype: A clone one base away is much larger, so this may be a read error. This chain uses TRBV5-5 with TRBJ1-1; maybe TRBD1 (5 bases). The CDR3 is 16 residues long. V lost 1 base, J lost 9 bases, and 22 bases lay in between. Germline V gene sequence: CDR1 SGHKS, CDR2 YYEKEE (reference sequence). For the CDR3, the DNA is TGTGCCAGCAGCTTGCAGCAGACCCGGGGCCTTACTAAAGCTTTCTTT. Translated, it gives CASSLQQTRGLTKAFF.

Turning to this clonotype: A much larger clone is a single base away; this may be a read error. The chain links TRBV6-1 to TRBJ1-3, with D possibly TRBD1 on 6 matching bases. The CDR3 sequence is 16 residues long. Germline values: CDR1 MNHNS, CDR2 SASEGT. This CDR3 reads CASRPGDTGAGNAIYF. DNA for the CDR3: TGTGCCAGCAGGCCTGGGGATACGGGGGCTGGAAACGCCATATATTTT.